This TCR beta chain originates from a study of T cell responses to AZD1222 COVID-19 vaccine. Libraries were prepared by immunoSEQ multiplex PCR; TCRdb keeps only in-frame clonotypes and omits some of them. The repertoire holds about 150,000 clones, with 80% to 90% as singletons. CDR3 length: 15 amino acids. Trimming stripped 1 base from V and 4 bases from J, with 14 bases between. From germline, CDR1 is SGHRS and CDR2 YFSETQ. This TCR was recovered from an adult in good health. Sequences were derived from peripheral blood, sampled on day 0 of AZD1222 vaccination. This chain links TRBV5-1 with TRBJ1-2, with D uncertain. The CDR3 is CASSLKGHAFYGYTF. As DNA, the CDR3 is TGCGCCAGCAGCTTGAAGGGTCATGCCTTCTATGGCTACACCTTC.